This entry describes one TCR beta chain. The data were produced by immunoSEQ multiplex PCR, yet TCRdb's version contains in-frame clones alone and is incomplete. The table records about 150,000 clones, roughly 85% of them present only once. Unmatched junction bases numbered 9, after V lost 1 base and J lost 6 bases. This CDR3 has 16 residues. Germline CDR1 MNHNS, CDR2 SASEGT. This record comes from a study of T cell responses to AZD1222 COVID-19 vaccine. The J gene is TRBJ1-5, the V gene TRBV6-1, with 7 bases fitting TRBD1. Sequenced here: peripheral blood, sampled on day 0 of AZD1222 vaccination. This receptor was identified in an adult in good health. The CDR3 nucleotides are TGTGCCAGCAGTGAAGGCCACGGGACAGCAGGTCAGCCCCAGCATTTT. It is translated as CASSEGHGTAGQPQHF.